The clone carrying this TCR beta chain has at least ten counts. The antigen remains undetermined. cDNA was made by 5'RACE with 10-nucleotide random UMIs. Each CDR3 protein is one row after TCRdb ran MiXCR on the 5' RACE reads. In the table there are roughly 34,000 distinct CDR3 sequences, approximately 13% of which are singletons. This sample is drawn from a study of neurological immune-mediated disorders. General study points: Multiple sclerosis patients had less TCR clonal expansion than even healthy controls, unlike HTLV-1-associated myelopathy.

As to time point: longitudinal time-point 2. Preparation of the unsorted libraries drew on 2 million PBMCs stored at -80 C. Sequences were obtained from PBMCs. The sequence was collected from a woman aged 40 to 49 in good health.

CDR3 sequence (DNA): TGCGCCAGCAGCTTGCGGAGCGGGAGGGCTGCCTACGAGCAGTACTTC. Protein sequence: CASSLRSGRAAYEQYF. V usage is TRBV5-1 and J usage is TRBJ2-7; TRBD2 matches 10 bases. After removal of 1 base from V and 2 bases from J, the junction contained 6 bases not matched to a gene. The CDR3 has 16 residues. Germline-derived CDR1 and CDR2 are SGHRS and YFSETQ.